This T cell receptor (beta chain) was identified in a study of OX40 agonist ivuxolimab in advanced cancers. Study as a whole: At 0.01 to 10 mg/kg, ivuxolimab was administered intravenously to patients every 2 weeks. Mean age about 60 years, range about 23 to 79; around 80% male.

V was clipped by 5 bases and J by 5 bases; unmatched bases: 10. The CDR3 spans 15 residues. Germline-derived CDR1 and CDR2 are SGHTA and FQGNSA. Study-level findings and limits: CD4+ T cells averaged fewer expanded clones than CD8+ T cells. Among the lowest levels of clonal expansion were found in partial responders at 0.1-3.0 mg/kg.

Clones were read by immunoSEQ multiplex PCR, and TCRdb kept only the in-frame ones, dropping some. The sample consists of over 30,000 clones, more than 70% of them appearing once. With respect to this clone: What it recognizes is unknown.

Sequences were derived from CD4+ or CD8+ T cells sorted from blood, sampled in a trial of the OX40 agonist ivuxolimab. J is TRBJ2-3 and V is TRBV7-2, with 7 bases lining up with TRBD2. This sequence was found in an adult with an advanced solid tumor such as melanoma, head and neck, liver or kidney cancer. The CDR3 nucleotides read TGTGCCAGCAGCCGCCAGGCGGGAGCGAGAGATACGCAGTATTTT. Amino acids: CASSRQAGARDTQYF. The full variable domain, with the rest looked up from reference TRBV7-2 and TRBJ2-3, is GAGVSQSPSNKVTEKGKDVELRCDPISGHTALYWYRQSLGQGLEFLIYFQGNSAPDKSGLPSDRFSAERTGGSVSTLTIQRTQQEDSAVYLCASSRQAGARDTQYFGPGTRLTVL.